The present T cell receptor beta chain was sequenced within a study of cytomegalovirus exposure and HLA in healthy donors. In the case of this clone: Its antigen remains unknown.

The PCR ran on 60 Vbeta and 13 Jbeta primers. The table came from immunoSEQ multiplex PCR; TCRdb's copy has only in-frame clones and leaves some out. The sample yields some 130,000 clones, 70% to 80% seen once. The V and J ends lost 3 bases and 4 bases respectively, with 18 bases between them. The CDR3 extends over 16 amino acids. Germline CDR1 is SGDLS and CDR2 is YYNGEE. Study observations and caveats: In terms of immune exposure information, only CMV serostatus was available. Sequence variants that were highly shared formed a cluster that was likely a sequencing artifact. Specificity of three CMV-associated chains for CMV antigens was verified in vitro.

The sample consisted of PBMCs. The chain recombines TRBV9 with TRBJ2-3; a weak D match, TRBD2 (5 bases). The TCR was taken from a man aged 25 to 45 in good health and CMV-seronegative. Written as DNA, the CDR3 is TGTGCCAGCAGCGAGAGGGTGGCCGGACCACCAGATACGCAGTATTTT. Residues: CASSERVAGPPDTQYF.